These 25 T cell receptor beta chains were sequenced from one sample in a study of identical twins (dated by TCRdb to 2016 to 2018). The library came from 5' RACE. Instrument used: Illumina HiSeq 2000. The public reads were reanalyzed by TCRdb: fastp trimming at Q25, MiXCR alignment, in-frame beta chains only. Each record represents a unique CDR3 protein, reported with the most common genes and DNA among its rows. This sample is represented by a few hundred thousand distinct CDR3 sequences; around 18% of them were singletons. The ten largest clones take up around 12% of the sample. Sequencing was done on a sample of naive T cells sorted from blood. The sample's cell subset or site label, in plain terms: cells isolated with a human naive T-cell isolation kit. These receptors came from a man between 45 and 60 years old in good health.

This chain links TRBV7-3 with TRBJ2-1; possible D gene TRBD1, 7 bases. Trimming pared 0 bases from V and 14 bases from J, leaving 23 bases between. The germline V gene encodes CDR1 SGHTA and CDR2 FQGTGA. The CDR3 contains 16 residues. The CDR3 region is CASSLTPETRSQGEFF. The CDR3 region has the DNA TGTGCCAGCAGCTTAACCCCCGAGACTAGGAGTCAGGGGGAGTTCTTC. Looking up the rest from reference TRBV7-3 and TRBJ2-1 gives the full variable domain: GAGVSQTPSNKVTEKGKYVELRCDPISGHTALYWYRQSLGQGPEFLIYFQGTGAADDSGLPNDRFFAVRPEGSVSTLKIQRTERGDSAVYLCASSLTPETRSQGEFFGPGTRLTVL.

This clonotype was seen a handful of times. CDR3 region: CASSQDGGEQETQYF. Here the CDR3 DNA reads TGTGCCAGCAGCCAAGATGGGGGTGAACAAGAGACCCAGTACTTC. The chain is built from TRBV4-2 and TRBJ2-5; D tentatively reads TRBD1 or TRBD2 (5 bases each). CDR1 and CDR2 from the germline V gene are LGHNA and YNFKEQ. V shed 0 bases and J shed 2 bases, with 10 bases lying between them. The CDR3 runs to 15 residues.

The chain has TRBV11-2 and TRBJ2-7, with TRBD2 matching 8 bases. V shed 3 bases, J shed 5 bases, and the junction held 6 bases outside the gene matches. Germline-derived CDR1 and CDR2 are SGHAT and FQNNGV. The CDR3 is 14 residues long. The CDR3 sequence: CASSFPPGGDEQYF. In DNA, the CDR3 is TGTGCCAGCAGCTTTCCTCCGGGAGGGGACGAGCAGTACTTC.

This clonotype was counted only a few times. V gene TRBV20-1 combines with J gene TRBJ2-7; tentatively, D is TRBD2 (5 bases). The ends were cut back, 5 bases at V and 5 bases at J, with 16 bases in the middle. The CDR3 sequence is 13 residues long. Looked up from germline, CDR1 is DFQATT and CDR2 is SNEGSKA (reference sequence). The CDR3 loop reads CSASVPGRDEQYF. The CDR3 bases are TGCAGTGCTTCCGTCCCGGGAAGAGACGAGCAGTACTTC.

This clonotype was counted a few times. The DNA for the CDR3 is TGCAGTGCTAGAACTAGCGGCCCCTACGAGCAGTACTTC. Its protein product is CSARTSGPYEQYF. The chain employs TRBV20-1 and TRBJ2-7, with TRBD2 identical over 8 bases. J gave up 2 bases and V 2 bases, and 2 bases lay outside the gene matches. The germline V gene has CDR1 DFQATT and CDR2 SNEGSKA (reference sequence). This CDR3 region has 13 residues.

In this sample, this clonotype turned up a few times. This chain uses TRBV20-1 with TRBJ2-5; D might be TRBD2 (6 bases). Between the trimmed V and J ends, which lost 1 base and 4 bases, there was a span of 13 bases. This CDR3 has 14 residues. Germline V gene lookup returns CDR1 DFQATT and CDR2 SNEGSKA (reference sequence). CDR3 bases: TGCAGTGCTAGAGTACCGACTAGGCTAGAGACCCAGTACTTC. Amino acid sequence: CSARVPTRLETQYF.

This clonotype was found a few times. The rearrangement uses TRBV5-6 and TRBJ2-3, with 8 bases fitting TRBD2. Looked up from germline, CDR1 is SGHDT and CDR2 is YYEEEE. This CDR3 contains 15 residues. V gave up 5 bases and J gave up 6 bases; unmatched junction bases: 11. For the CDR3, the DNA is TGTGCCAGCAGTAAGGGACTAGTGGGAATGGATACGCAGTATTTT. Its translation: CASSKGLVGMDTQYF.

This clonotype has ten or more counts. The rearrangement links TRBV4-2 to TRBJ2-2; D remains unclear. Trimming took 0 bases from V and 0 from J, leaving 11 bases between them. This CDR3 has 17 residues. In germline, CDR1 is LGHNA, CDR2 YNFKEQ. The DNA of the CDR3 is TGTGCCAGCAGCCAAGATCCCCCACCCTCGAACACCGGGGAGCTGTTTTTT. It encodes CASSQDPPPSNTGELFF.

The V call is TRBV5-1, the J call TRBJ2-7; D remains ambiguous. The germline gives CDR1 SGHRS, CDR2 YFSETQ. The germline V and J ends were trimmed by 2 bases and 2 bases, with 11 bases remaining between them. The CDR3 has 14 amino acids. The CDR3 coding sequence is TGCGCCAGCAGCTTTGGTCCACTTACCTACGAGCAGTACTTC. Amino acids: CASSFGPLTYEQYF.

This clonotype came up many times. This chain uses TRBV2 with TRBJ1-5, with TRBD1 identical over 7 bases. Germline V gene sequence: CDR1 SNHLY, CDR2 FYNNEI. This CDR3 has 14 residues. After removal of 4 bases from V and 2 bases from J, the junction contained 2 bases not matched to a gene. Here the CDR3 reads CASSGQGRNQPQHF. The CDR3 DNA reads as TGTGCCAGCAGTGGACAGGGCCGCAATCAGCCCCAGCATTTT.

V and J are TRBV7-9 and TRBJ2-1; D gene uncertain. Trimming took off 5 bases at V and 7 bases at J, with 9 bases between the two ends. Germline V gene data show CDR1 as SEHNR and CDR2 as FQNEAQ (reference sequence). This CDR3 has 12 residues. The CDR3 nucleotides read TGTGCCAGCAGCCTCACTCAAAATGAGCAGTTCTTC. It yields the protein CASSLTQNEQFF.

J is TRBJ1-1 and V is TRBV5-6, with D possibly matching TRBD1 (6 bases). The length of the CDR3 is 15 residues. V dropped 0 bases and J dropped 4 bases, with 13 bases sitting between them. CDR1 is SGHDT, CDR2 YYEEEE, per germline. Here the CDR3 reads CASSLEGGWSTEAFF. The CDR3, as DNA: TGTGCCAGCAGCTTGGAGGGGGGATGGTCCACTGAAGCTTTCTTT. The full variable domain, in which reference TRBV5-6 and TRBJ1-1 provide the parts outside the CDR3, is DAGVTQSPTHLIKTRGQQVTLRCSPKSGHDTVSWYQQALGQGPQFIFQYYEEEERQRGNFPDRFSGHQFPNYSSELNVNALLLGDSALYLCASSLEGGWSTEAFFGQGTRLTVV.

In this sample, this clonotype turned up many times. The J gene is TRBJ2-1, the V gene TRBV27, with 7 bases aligning to TRBD2. Germline CDR1 MNHEY, CDR2 SMNVEV (reference sequence). Trimming at V came to 4 bases and at J to 3 bases, leaving 12 bases not matched to a gene. The CDR3 runs to 17 residues. The CDR3 DNA sequence: TGTGCCAGCAGTTCCGATTCGGGCGCTAGCGGCTACAATGAGCAGTTCTTC. It yields the protein CASSSDSGASGYNEQFF.

This clonotype appeared a few times. The chain couples TRBV5-1 to TRBJ2-2, with 9 bases fitting TRBD2. Germline trimming cut 2 bases from V and 6 bases from J; bases unmatched to any gene: 5. The CDR3 length is 15 residues. CDR1 SGHRS and CDR2 YFSETQ come from the germline V gene. CDR3 protein: CASSLSLAGSGELFF. The CDR3 nucleotides read TGCGCCAGCAGCTTATCCCTAGCGGGATCCGGGGAGCTGTTTTTT.

The chain recombines TRBV12-3 or TRBV12-4 with TRBJ1-5; no definite D call. The CDR3 loop spans 13 amino acids. V lost 6 bases to trimming and J lost 1 base, with 7 bases between them. CDR3: CASRPDSNQPQHF. CDR3 sequence (DNA): TGTGCCAGCAGGCCTGACAGCAATCAGCCCCAGCATTTT.

This clonotype was counted ten times or more. The junction departs from the called germline gene at one end, perhaps through a read error. The CDR3 nucleotides read TGCGCCAGCAGCTTCGGCAGCAATCAGCCCCAGCATTTT. This translates into CASSFGSNQPQHF. The V and J genes are TRBV11-2 and TRBJ1-5; the D is unclear. Germline CDR1 SGHAT, CDR2 FQNNGV. The CDR3 consists of 13 residues.

This clonotype was counted only a few times. This chain uses TRBV6-2 or TRBV6-3 with TRBJ2-1; D call uncertain. V was trimmed by 2 bases and J by 5 bases, leaving 7 bases between them. The CDR3 sequence is 13 residues long. In germline, CDR1 is MNHEY, CDR2 SVGEGT. CDR3 DNA sequence: TGTGCCAGCAGTTACCGCCCGCACAATGAGCAGTTCTTC. It translates to CASSYRPHNEQFF.

This clonotype was seen only a few times. The genes are TRBV29-1 and TRBJ1-1; D may be TRBD1 (6 bases). V gave up 1 base and J gave up 3 bases, with 9 bases separating them. The germline V gene has CDR1 SQVTM and CDR2 ANQGSEA. CDR3 length: 13 residues. CDR3 sequence reads: CSVEGGQYTEAFF. In DNA form, the CDR3 reads TGCAGCGTTGAAGGGGGGCAGTACACTGAAGCTTTCTTT.

This clonotype was recorded at least ten times. The chain carries TRBV20-1 and TRBJ1-5; D is unresolved. The V end was cut by 1 base, the J end by 7 bases, with 14 bases between. The CDR3 totals 14 residues. CDR1 and CDR2 (germline): DFQATT, SNEGSKA (reference sequence). The CDR3 DNA sequence: TGCAGTGCTAGAGGTGGGTTCGAGAACCAGCCCCAGCATTTT. Residues: CSARGGFENQPQHF.

This clonotype showed up many times. V usage is TRBV7-2 and J usage is TRBJ1-1; D is perhaps TRBD1 (5 bases). Germline CDR1 reads SGHTA; CDR2 reads FQGNSA. This CDR3 comprises 13 residues. Trimming took 4 bases from V and 5 from J, leaving 11 bases between them. The CDR3 nucleotides read TGTGCCAGCAGCTCAGGGTTGTGGACTGAAGCTTTCTTT. This codes for CASSSGLWTEAFF.

This clonotype has more than one count but fewer than ten. This chain connects TRBV6-1 to TRBJ2-7; D may be TRBD1 or TRBD2 (5 bases each). CDR1 MNHNS and CDR2 SASEGT come from the germline V gene. The CDR3 sequence is 14 residues long. The V and J ends lost 8 bases and 1 base respectively, with 15 bases between them. CDR3 DNA sequence: TGTGCCAGCGGGGACGGGACCGCTTCCTACGAGCAGTACTTC. Residues: CASGDGTASYEQYF.

This clonotype was seen only a few times. V and J are TRBV10-3 and TRBJ1-2; no clear D. This CDR3 has 12 amino acids. CDR1 ENHRY and CDR2 SYGVKD come from the germline V gene. V was clipped by 3 bases and J by 8 bases, with 10 bases between them. This CDR3 is CAISEQVRGYTF. The DNA of the CDR3 is TGTGCCATCAGTGAACAAGTGCGGGGCTACACCTTC.

This clonotype was observed a few times. The chain couples TRBV28 to TRBJ1-4; 7 bases match TRBD1. Germline CDR1 MDHEN, CDR2 SYDVKM. The V segment lost 3 bases and the J segment 8 bases; nucleotides outside the gene matches: 6. This CDR3 is 14 amino acids long. CDR3 sequence (DNA): TGTGCCAGCAGTTTTCTACAGGGGACGGAAAAACTGTTTTTT. The encoded protein is CASSFLQGTEKLFF. Full variable domain (remainder filled in from reference TRBV28 and TRBJ1-4): DVKVTQSSRYLVKRTGEKVFLECVQDMDHENMFWYRQDPGLGLRLIYFSYDVKMKEKGDIPEGYSVSREKKERFSLILESASTNQTSMYLCASSFLQGTEKLFFGSGTQLSVL.

This clonotype was counted a few times. The J gene is TRBJ1-1, the V gene TRBV12-3 or TRBV12-4; D remains unclear. The CDR3 is 15 amino acids. Trimming removed 2 bases from V and 3 bases from J, with 13 bases in between. The CDR3 bases are TGTGCCAGCAGTTTAAAAGGATTTGCTGACACTGAAGCTTTCTTT. Encoded protein: CASSLKGFADTEAFF.

This clonotype was recorded many times. J is TRBJ2-3 and V is TRBV5-1; TRBD2 agrees at 7 bases. V lost 4 bases to trimming and J lost 6 bases; unmatched junction nucleotides: 5. The CDR3 extends over 13 amino acids. Per the germline V gene, CDR1 is SGHRS and CDR2 is YFSETQ. The CDR3 protein is CASSRGEGDTQYF. The CDR3 DNA sequence: TGCGCCAGCAGCCGCGGGGAGGGGGATACGCAGTATTTT.